Presented here are 14 T cell receptor beta chains from one specimen sequenced in a study of blood T cell repertoires in COVID-19. Only in-frame clones appear in the TCRdb table, and some are missing; sequencing was by immunoSEQ multiplex PCR. The sample holds approximately 170,000 clones; approximately 86% are singletons and the top ten take about 6.5%. The sequencing input was peripheral blood. These TCRs come from a woman aged 80 or over in a cohort sampled during active or convalescent COVID-19.

V is TRBV7-2 and J is TRBJ2-2, with 9 bases lining up with TRBD1. V lost 2 bases and J lost 0; bases outside the gene matches: 4. Looked up from germline, CDR1 is SGHTA and CDR2 is FQGNSA. The CDR3 sequence is 17 residues long. CDR3 sequence reads: CASSLTRTGANTGELFF. The CDR3 coding sequence is TGTGCCAGCAGCTTAACAAGGACAGGGGCGAACACCGGGGAGCTGTTTTTT.

This clone was seen once. The V and J genes are TRBV7-9 and TRBJ1-1, with 9 positions matching TRBD1. The CDR3 spans 17 residues. With 3 bases clipped from V and 1 base from J, the junction kept 9 bases outside the gene matches. Germline CDR1 reads SEHNR; CDR2 reads FQNEAQ (reference sequence). The CDR3 spells CASSFGQGTSTNTEAFF. The DNA of the CDR3 is TGTGCCAGCAGCTTCGGACAGGGGACGTCCACGAACACTGAAGCTTTCTTT.

In this sample, this clone turned up once. This chain joins TRBV20-1 and TRBJ2-1, with D unclear. V lost 2 bases to trimming and J lost 5 bases, with 4 bases between them. This CDR3 has 11 amino acids. Looked up from germline, CDR1 is DFQATT and CDR2 is SNEGSKA (reference sequence). The CDR3: CSARPDNEQFF. In DNA form, the CDR3 reads TGCAGTGCTAGACCGGACAATGAGCAGTTCTTC.

DNA of the CDR3: TGTGCCACCAGTGGACCACTCGGGGAGACCCAGTACTTC. Translating it yields CATSGPLGETQYF. The rearrangement joins TRBV24-1 to TRBJ2-5; D gene uncertain. This CDR3 has 13 amino acids. Germline V CDR1 and CDR2: KGHDR, SFDVKD. Trimming removed 5 bases at V and 5 bases at J, with 11 bases between.

The CDR3 coding sequence is TGTGCCAGCAGCCAATGGACTATAGGGATTAACTACGAGCAGTACTTC. It specifies CASSQWTIGINYEQYF. V usage is TRBV16 and J usage is TRBJ2-7; possibly TRBD2 for D (6 bases). Germline V CDR1 and CDR2: KGHSY, FQNENV. This CDR3 region has 16 residues. Trimming removed 1 base at V and 3 bases at J, with 16 bases between.

This clone appeared a single time. The chain carries TRBV30 and TRBJ1-4; no clear D gene. This CDR3 spans 15 amino acids. CDR1 and CDR2 (germline): GTSNPN, SVGIG (reference sequence). V was cut by 1 base and J by 0 bases, with 9 bases left in between. CDR3 amino acids: CAWSERRATNEKLFF. The CDR3 coding sequence is TGTGCCTGGAGTGAGCGACGCGCAACTAATGAAAAACTGTTTTTT.

The rearrangement uses TRBV6-4 and TRBJ2-3; D may be TRBD2 (5 bases). Germline loops: CDR1 MRHNA, CDR2 SNTAGT. The CDR3 length is 13 residues. The germline V and J ends were trimmed by 6 bases and 3 bases, with 10 bases remaining between them. The CDR3 loop is CASSEGRTDTQYF. CDR3 bases: TGTGCCAGCAGCGAGGGCCGGACAGATACGCAGTATTTT.

V and J are TRBV2 and TRBJ1-1; D not certain. CDR3 length: 13 residues. Deletions cut 7 bases from V and 2 bases from J, with 11 bases between. CDR1 and CDR2 (germline): SNHLY, FYNNEI. The CDR3 DNA sequence: TGTGCCAGCATTTCAGAACTAAACACTGAAGCTTTCTTT. Its protein product is CASISELNTEAFF.

The chain links TRBV9 to TRBJ1-2; 8 positions match TRBD1. The CDR3 covers 15 residues. The germline CDR1 and CDR2 sequences are SGDLS and YYNGEE. V shed 6 bases and J 1 base; nucleotides not matched to a gene: 8. Here the CDR3 DNA reads TGTGCCAGCACCTCCTCAGGGGGCAGTAACTATGGCTACACCTTC. It specifies CASTSSGGSNYGYTF.

This clone was seen just once. This chain links TRBV29-1 with TRBJ2-1, with D hard to call. CDR1 is SQVTM and CDR2 is ANQGSEA in the germline V gene. With 6 bases removed from V and 7 bases from J, the gap between germline ends came to 13 bases. The CDR3 is made up of 12 amino acids. This chain's CDR3 is CSVMELRNEQFF. Here the CDR3 DNA reads TGCAGCGTGATGGAGCTACGGAATGAGCAGTTCTTC.

CDR3 residues: CASSPPPGGYEQYF. The CDR3 DNA reads as TGTGCCAGCTCACCACCACCAGGGGGCTACGAGCAGTACTTC. The chain has TRBV18 and TRBJ2-7, with 7 bases identical to TRBD1. The V gene end was trimmed by 0 bases and the J gene end by 3 bases; junction bases not matched to a gene: 2. Germline V gives CDR1 KGHSH, CDR2 LQKENI. This CDR3 comprises 14 residues.

This chain uses TRBV6-5 with TRBJ2-7; tentatively, D is TRBD2 (5 bases). Germline CDR1 is MNHEY and CDR2 is SVGAGI. Trimming removed 6 bases from V and 0 bases from J, with 9 bases in between. The CDR3 runs to 13 residues. CDR3 residues: CASRRGNSYEQYV. The CDR3 DNA reads TGTGCCAGCAGGAGAGGGAACTCCTACGAGCAGTACGTC.

J is TRBJ1-2 and V is TRBV7-2, with D possibly TRBD1 on 6 matching bases. The CDR3 loop spans 14 amino acids. The germline CDR1 and CDR2 sequences are SGHTA and FQGNSA. The germline V and J ends were trimmed by 4 bases and 1 base, with 10 bases remaining between them. CDR3: CASSYLQGNYGYTF. CDR3 nucleotides: TGTGCCAGCAGCTACCTACAGGGTAACTATGGCTACACCTTC.

This clone was seen a few times. The chain recombines TRBV28 with TRBJ2-2, with D tentatively TRBD1 (6 bases). The length of the CDR3 is 16 residues. V was shortened by 5 bases and J by 0 bases, with 13 bases between the two germline ends. Looked up from germline, CDR1 is MDHEN and CDR2 is SYDVKM. The CDR3 nucleotides read TGTGCCAGCAGTAACACAGGGTTCGCGAACACCGGGGAGCTGTTTTTT. Its protein is CASSNTGFANTGELFF.